A single sample is the source of the 13 T cell receptor beta chains below, sequenced in a study of T cells in Graves' hyperthyroidism and ophthalmopathy. Amplified TCR beta CDR3 regions came from RNA transcripts. During a first-round RT-PCR of the TCR CDR3, the HTBI primer set was used. TCRdb re-analysed the multiplex PCR reads in MiXCR, keeping a single row per CDR3 protein. This sample has a few hundred thousand distinct CDR3 sequences, with around 20% found just once. Specimen: blood. Receptor source: a woman between 50 and 59 years old with Graves' hyperthyroidism.

The CDR3 is CASSVGLSNEQFF. The CDR3 DNA follows: TGTGCCAGCAGCGTGGGACTTTCCAATGAGCAGTTCTTC. J is TRBJ2-1 and V is TRBV5-5; TRBD2 might be the D (6 bases). V was shortened by 4 bases and J by 6 bases, with 11 bases between the two germline ends. Germline V gene data show CDR1 as SGHKS and CDR2 as YYEKEE (reference sequence). This CDR3 is 13 amino acids long.

The table lists this clonotype with many counts. This chain connects TRBV11-3 to TRBJ2-7, with D unclear. Trimming stripped 5 bases from V and 3 bases from J, with 5 bases between. Germline loops: CDR1 SGHNT, CDR2 YENEEA. This CDR3 contains 11 residues. CDR3 in amino acids: CASSHYYEQYF. Here the CDR3 DNA reads TGTGCCAGCAGCCACTACTACGAGCAGTACTTC.

This clonotype was found many times. The genes are TRBV6-1 and TRBJ1-6; D is possibly TRBD1 (6 bases). The CDR3 length is 15 residues. The V end was cut by 7 bases, the J end by 0 bases, with 10 bases between. Germline assignment: CDR1 MNHNS and CDR2 SASEGT. CDR3 sequence (DNA): TGTGCCAGCAAGACGGACAGCTCCTATAATTCACCCCTCCACTTT. It translates to CASKTDSSYNSPLHF.

The chain couples TRBV2 to TRBJ2-1; no definite D call. CDR3 length: 13 amino acids. The germline V gene encodes CDR1 SNHLY and CDR2 FYNNEI. Trimming stripped 6 bases from V and 7 bases from J, with 13 bases between. In nucleotides, the CDR3 is TGTGCCAGCAGGTTGACTCCTTCAAATGAGCAGTTCTTC. Protein sequence: CASRLTPSNEQFF.

The chain combines TRBV6-1 with TRBJ2-3; D tentatively reads TRBD1 or TRBD2 (5 bases each). V lost 7 bases to trimming and J lost 3 bases, with 11 bases between them. CDR3 length: 13 residues. Germline CDR1 MNHNS, CDR2 SASEGT. CDR3 loop: CASTEEGTDTQYF. CDR3 in DNA: TGTGCCAGCACCGAAGAGGGGACAGATACGCAGTATTTT.

This clonotype was picked up many times. The rearrangement links TRBV5-4 to TRBJ1-1; D may be TRBD1 (5 bases). Per germline, CDR1 SGHNT and CDR2 YYREEE (reference sequence). The CDR3 contains 14 residues. The germline V and J ends were trimmed by 5 bases and 5 bases, with 16 bases remaining between them. The CDR3 is CASSPPGVRTEAFF. The CDR3 DNA follows: TGTGCCAGCAGTCCCCCGGGGGTGAGAACTGAAGCTTTCTTT.

The chain joins TRBV15 to TRBJ1-1, with no clear D. The CDR3 totals 16 residues. Germline CDR1 is LNHNV and CDR2 is YYDKDF (reference sequence). V lost 1 base, J lost 1 base, and 13 bases lay in between. CDR3 sequence: CATSRVYPRGNTEAFF. CDR3 coding DNA: TGTGCCACCAGCAGAGTGTATCCCCGCGGGAACACTGAAGCTTTCTTT. Based on the CDR3 plus reference TRBV15 and TRBJ1-1, the full variable domain is DAMVIQNPRYQVTQFGKPVTLSCSQTLNHNVMYWYQQKSSQAPKLLFHYYDKDFNNEADTPDNFQSRRPNTSFCFLDIRSPGLGDTAMYLCATSRVYPRGNTEAFFGQGTRLTVV.

This clonotype was seen many times. This chain connects TRBV14 to TRBJ2-1; D is undetermined. V was clipped by 3 bases and J by 3 bases, with 9 bases between them. The CDR3 has 14 amino acids. Germline V gene sequence: CDR1 SGHDN, CDR2 FVKESK. CDR3 nucleotide sequence: TGTGCCAGCAGCCATGTTAGCAGCTACAATGAGCAGTTCTTC. Translated: CASSHVSSYNEQFF. The variable domain in full, with the rest retrieved from reference TRBV14 and TRBJ2-1, is EAGVTQFPSHSVIEKGQTVTLRCDPISGHDNLYWYRRVMGKEIKFLLHFVKESKQDESGMPNNRFLAERTGGTYSTLKVQPAELEDSGVYFCASSHVSSYNEQFFGPGTRLTVL.

In its sample, this clonotype was seen many times. The chain joins TRBV20-1 to TRBJ1-2; D may be TRBD1 (6 bases). The V end lost 0 bases, the J end lost 6 bases, and 11 bases lay between the germline ends. This CDR3 is 13 amino acids long. CDR1 is DFQATT, CDR2 SNEGSKA, per germline (reference sequence). CDR3 coding DNA: TGCAGTGCTAGAGATTACAGGGTGGATGGCTACACCTTC. Encoded protein: CSARDYRVDGYTF.

This clonotype was counted at least ten times. The chain combines TRBV7-3 with TRBJ1-1; TRBD1 matches 10 bases. The germline V gene encodes CDR1 SGHTA and CDR2 FQGTGA. Trimming took 6 bases from V and 4 from J; bases not matched to a gene: 2. CDR3 size: 13 residues. DNA for the CDR3: TGTGCCAGCAGGCGGACAGGGGGCACTGAAGCTTTCTTT. Its protein is CASRRTGGTEAFF. The full variable domain, completed using reference TRBV7-3 and TRBJ1-1, is GAGVSQTPSNKVTEKGKYVELRCDPISGHTALYWYRQSLGQGPEFLIYFQGTGAADDSGLPNDRFFAVRPEGSVSTLKIQRTERGDSAVYLCASRRTGGTEAFFGQGTRLTVV.

This clonotype was recorded at least ten times. The chain is built from TRBV3-1 and TRBJ2-7; D unresolved. CDR3 length: 11 residues. Germline V lookup: CDR1 LGHDT, CDR2 YNNKEL (reference sequence). V was trimmed by 0 bases and J by 5 bases, leaving 2 bases between them. The CDR3 sequence: CASSQDNEQYF. CDR3 bases: TGTGCCAGCAGCCAAGATAACGAGCAGTACTTC.

This clonotype was observed many times. The CDR3 here is CASSPGTENQPQHF. The CDR3 DNA sequence: TGCGCCAGCAGCCCCGGGACAGAAAATCAGCCCCAGCATTTT. The gene calls are TRBV5-1 and TRBJ1-5; 7 bases agree with TRBD1. With V trimmed by 4 bases and J by 4 bases, 5 bases remained unmatched. The CDR3 contains 14 residues. Germline assignment: CDR1 SGHRS and CDR2 YFSETQ.

This clonotype was observed once. V is TRBV9 and J is TRBJ1-1; no clear D. Germline lookup yields CDR1 SGDLS and CDR2 YYNGEE. With 2 bases removed from V and 7 bases from J, the gap between germline ends came to 21 bases. The CDR3 is 16 residues long. In DNA form, the CDR3 reads TGTGCCAGCAGCGTTCTGATTTTGGGCGGAAATCTTGAAGCTTTCTTT. Translated, it gives CASSVLILGGNLEAFF. The variable domain in full, completed from reference TRBV9 and TRBJ1-1, reads DSGVTQTPKHLITATGQRVTLRCSPRSGDLSVYWYQQSLDQGLQFLIQYYNGEERAKGNILERFSAQQFPDLHSELNLSSLELGDSALYFCASSVLILGGNLEAFFGQGTRLTVV.